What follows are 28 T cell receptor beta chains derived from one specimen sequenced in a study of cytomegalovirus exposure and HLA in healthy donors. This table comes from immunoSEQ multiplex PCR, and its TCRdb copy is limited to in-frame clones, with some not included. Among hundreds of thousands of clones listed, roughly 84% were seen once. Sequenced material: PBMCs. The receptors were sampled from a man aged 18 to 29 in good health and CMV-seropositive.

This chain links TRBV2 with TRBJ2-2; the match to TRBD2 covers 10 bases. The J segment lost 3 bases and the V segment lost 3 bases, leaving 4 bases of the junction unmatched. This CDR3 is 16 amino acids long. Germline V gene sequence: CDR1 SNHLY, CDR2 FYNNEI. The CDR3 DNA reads TGTGCCAGCAGTGACTGGACTAGCGGTGACACCGGGGAGCTGTTTTTT. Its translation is CASSDWTSGDTGELFF.

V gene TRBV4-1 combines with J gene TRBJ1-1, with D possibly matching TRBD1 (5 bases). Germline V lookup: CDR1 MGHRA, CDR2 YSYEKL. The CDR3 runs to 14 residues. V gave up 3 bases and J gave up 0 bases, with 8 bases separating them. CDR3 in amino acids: CASSQGLLNTEAFF. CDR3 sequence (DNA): TGCGCCAGCAGCCAGGGACTCCTGAACACTGAAGCTTTCTTT.

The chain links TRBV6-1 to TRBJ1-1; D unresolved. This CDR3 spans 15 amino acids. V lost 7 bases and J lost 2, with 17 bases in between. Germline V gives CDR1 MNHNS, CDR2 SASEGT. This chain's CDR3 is CASIRSQTVNTEAFF. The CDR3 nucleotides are TGTGCCAGCATCAGGTCCCAGACCGTTAACACTGAAGCTTTCTTT.

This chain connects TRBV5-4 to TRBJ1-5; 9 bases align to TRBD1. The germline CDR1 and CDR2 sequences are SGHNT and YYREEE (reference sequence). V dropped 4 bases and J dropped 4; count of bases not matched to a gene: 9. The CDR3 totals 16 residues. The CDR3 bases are TGTGCCAGCAGCCATCAGGGGACAGGGACGAATCAGCCCCAGCATTTT. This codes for CASSHQGTGTNQPQHF.

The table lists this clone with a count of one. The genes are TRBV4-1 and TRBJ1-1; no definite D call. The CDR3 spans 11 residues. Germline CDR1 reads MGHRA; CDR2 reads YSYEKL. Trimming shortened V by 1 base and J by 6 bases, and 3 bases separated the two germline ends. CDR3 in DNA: TGCGCCAGCAGCCAAGGGGCTGAAGCTTTCTTT. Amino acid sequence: CASSQGAEAFF.

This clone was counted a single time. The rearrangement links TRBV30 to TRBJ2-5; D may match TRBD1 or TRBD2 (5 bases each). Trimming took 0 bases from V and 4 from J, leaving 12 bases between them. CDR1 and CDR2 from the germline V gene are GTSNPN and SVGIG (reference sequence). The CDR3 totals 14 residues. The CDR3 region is CAWSVLGGRETQYF. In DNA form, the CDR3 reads TGTGCCTGGAGTGTACTTGGGGGTCGAGAGACCCAGTACTTC.

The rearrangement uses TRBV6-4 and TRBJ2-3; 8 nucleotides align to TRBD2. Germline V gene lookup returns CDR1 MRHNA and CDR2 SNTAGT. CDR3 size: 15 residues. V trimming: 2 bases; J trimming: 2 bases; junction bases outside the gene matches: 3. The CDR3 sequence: CASSDQAGDTDTQYF. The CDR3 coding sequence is TGTGCCAGCAGTGACCAAGCGGGAGACACAGATACGCAGTATTTT.

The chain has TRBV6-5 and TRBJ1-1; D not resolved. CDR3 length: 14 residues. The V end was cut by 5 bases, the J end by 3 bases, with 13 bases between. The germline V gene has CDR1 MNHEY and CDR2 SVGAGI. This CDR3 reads CASSRLRKDTEAFF. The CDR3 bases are TGTGCCAGCAGTCGACTCCGCAAGGACACTGAAGCTTTCTTT.

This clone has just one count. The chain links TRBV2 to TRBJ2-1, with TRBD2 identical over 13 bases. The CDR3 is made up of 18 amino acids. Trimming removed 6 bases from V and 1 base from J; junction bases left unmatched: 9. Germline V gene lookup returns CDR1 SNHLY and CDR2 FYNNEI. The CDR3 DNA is TGTGCCAGCAGGCCGGGACTAGCGGGACCCCGGTCCTACAATGAGCAGTTCTTC. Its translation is CASRPGLAGPRSYNEQFF.

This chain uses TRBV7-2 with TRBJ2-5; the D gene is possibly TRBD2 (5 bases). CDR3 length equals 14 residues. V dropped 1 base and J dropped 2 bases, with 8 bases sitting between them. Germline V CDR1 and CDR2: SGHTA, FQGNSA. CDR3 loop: CASSLGRAQETQYF. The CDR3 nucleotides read TGTGCCAGCAGCTTAGGGCGGGCTCAAGAGACCCAGTACTTC.

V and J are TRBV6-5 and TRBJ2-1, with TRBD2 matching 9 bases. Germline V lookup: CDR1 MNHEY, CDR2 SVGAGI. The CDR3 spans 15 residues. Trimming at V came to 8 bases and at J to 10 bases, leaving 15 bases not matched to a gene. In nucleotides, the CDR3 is TGTGCCAGCTCATTAGTGGCGGGAGGGGTTCTGGAGCAGTTCTTC. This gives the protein CASSLVAGGVLEQFF.

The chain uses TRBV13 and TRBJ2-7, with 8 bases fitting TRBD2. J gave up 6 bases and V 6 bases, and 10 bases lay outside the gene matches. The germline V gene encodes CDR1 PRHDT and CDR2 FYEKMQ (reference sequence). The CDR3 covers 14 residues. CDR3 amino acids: CASRKSGRGSEQYF. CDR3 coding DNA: TGTGCCAGCAGGAAGAGCGGGAGAGGGTCCGAGCAGTACTTC.

CDR3 amino acids: CASSLDPEYGYTF. CDR3 DNA sequence: TGTGCCAGCAGCTTGGACCCGGAGTATGGCTACACCTTC. The rearrangement links TRBV5-4 to TRBJ1-2; no firm D call. Trimming took 0 bases from V and 5 from J, leaving 8 bases between them. This CDR3 has 13 amino acids. Germline CDR1 reads SGHNT; CDR2 reads YYREEE (reference sequence).

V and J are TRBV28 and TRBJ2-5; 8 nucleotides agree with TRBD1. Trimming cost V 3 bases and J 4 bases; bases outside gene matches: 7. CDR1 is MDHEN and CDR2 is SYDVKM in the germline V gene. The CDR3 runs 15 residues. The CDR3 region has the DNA TGTGCCAGCAGTTTTCTCGGACAGGGCCGAGAGACCCAGTACTTC. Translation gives CASSFLGQGRETQYF.

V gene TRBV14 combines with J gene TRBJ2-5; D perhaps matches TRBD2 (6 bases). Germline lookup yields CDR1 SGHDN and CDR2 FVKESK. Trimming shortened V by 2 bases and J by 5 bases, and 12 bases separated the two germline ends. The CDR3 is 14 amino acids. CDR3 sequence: CASSQWRGHETQYF. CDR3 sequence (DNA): TGTGCCAGCAGCCAATGGAGGGGTCATGAGACCCAGTACTTC.

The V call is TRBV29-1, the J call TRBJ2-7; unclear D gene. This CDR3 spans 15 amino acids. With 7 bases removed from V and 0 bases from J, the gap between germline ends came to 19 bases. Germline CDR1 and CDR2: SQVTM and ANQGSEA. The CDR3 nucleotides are TGCAGCGCGGAAATTTACCAAAGCTCCTCCTACGAGCAGTACTTC. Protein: CSAEIYQSSSYEQYF.

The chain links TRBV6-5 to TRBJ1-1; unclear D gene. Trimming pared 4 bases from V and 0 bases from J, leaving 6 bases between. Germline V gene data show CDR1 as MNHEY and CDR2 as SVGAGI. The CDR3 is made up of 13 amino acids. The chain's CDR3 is CASSSGMNTEAFF. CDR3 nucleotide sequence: TGTGCCAGCAGTTCAGGCATGAACACTGAAGCTTTCTTT.

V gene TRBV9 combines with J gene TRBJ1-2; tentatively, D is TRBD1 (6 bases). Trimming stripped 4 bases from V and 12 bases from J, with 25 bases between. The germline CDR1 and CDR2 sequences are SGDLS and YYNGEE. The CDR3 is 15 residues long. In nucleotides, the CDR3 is TGTGCCAGCAGCCCTCAACCAGGGGCCACTCCCTCAGACACCTTC. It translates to CASSPQPGATPSDTF.

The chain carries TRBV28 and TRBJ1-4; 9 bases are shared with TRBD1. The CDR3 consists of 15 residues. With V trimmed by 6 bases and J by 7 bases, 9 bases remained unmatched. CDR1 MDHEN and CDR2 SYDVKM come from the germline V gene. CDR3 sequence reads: CASRTTGGPGEKLFF. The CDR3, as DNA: TGTGCCAGCAGAACCACAGGGGGCCCCGGTGAAAAACTGTTTTTT.

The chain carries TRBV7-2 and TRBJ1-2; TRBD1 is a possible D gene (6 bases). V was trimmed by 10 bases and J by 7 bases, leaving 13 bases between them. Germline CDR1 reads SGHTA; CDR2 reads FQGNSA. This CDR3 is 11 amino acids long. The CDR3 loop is CATLGGGGYTF. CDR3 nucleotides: TGTGCCACCTTAGGGGGGGGTGGCTACACCTTC.

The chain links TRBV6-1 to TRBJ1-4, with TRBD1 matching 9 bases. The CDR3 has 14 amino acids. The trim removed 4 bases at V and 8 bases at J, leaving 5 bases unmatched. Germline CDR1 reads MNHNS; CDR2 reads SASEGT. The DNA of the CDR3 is TGTGCCAGCAGTGTGGGACAGGGAAGGGAAAAACTGTTTTTT. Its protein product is CASSVGQGREKLFF.

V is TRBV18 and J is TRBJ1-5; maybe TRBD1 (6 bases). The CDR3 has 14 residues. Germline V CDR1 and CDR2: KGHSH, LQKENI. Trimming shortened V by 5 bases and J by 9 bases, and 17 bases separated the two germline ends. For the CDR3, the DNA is TGTGCCAGCTCAGTATTACAGGAGACAGGGCCCCAGCATTTT. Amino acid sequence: CASSVLQETGPQHF.

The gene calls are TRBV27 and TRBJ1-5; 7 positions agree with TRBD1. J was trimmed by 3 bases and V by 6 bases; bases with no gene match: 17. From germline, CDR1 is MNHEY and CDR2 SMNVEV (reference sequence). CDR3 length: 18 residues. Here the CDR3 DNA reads TGTGCCAGCAGCCGAAGAGGGGGGGGACAGAGGTACAATCAGCCCCAGCATTTT. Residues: CASSRRGGGQRYNQPQHF.

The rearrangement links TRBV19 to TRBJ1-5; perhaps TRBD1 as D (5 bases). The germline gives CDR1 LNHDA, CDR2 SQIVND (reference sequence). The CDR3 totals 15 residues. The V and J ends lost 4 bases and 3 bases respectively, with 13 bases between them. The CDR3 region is CASSTWGRDNQPQHF. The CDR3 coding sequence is TGTGCCAGTAGTACCTGGGGGAGGGACAATCAGCCCCAGCATTTT.

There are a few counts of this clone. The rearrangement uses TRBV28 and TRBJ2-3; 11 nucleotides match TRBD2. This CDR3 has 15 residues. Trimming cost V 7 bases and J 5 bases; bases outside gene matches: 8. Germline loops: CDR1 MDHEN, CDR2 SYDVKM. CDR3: CASTRSGRALDTQYF. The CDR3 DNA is TGTGCCAGCACCCGTAGCGGGAGGGCGCTAGATACGCAGTATTTT.

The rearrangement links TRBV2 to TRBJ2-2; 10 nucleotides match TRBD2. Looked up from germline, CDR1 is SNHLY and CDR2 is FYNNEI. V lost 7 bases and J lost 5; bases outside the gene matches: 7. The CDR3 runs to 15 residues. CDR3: CASKLAGEGTGELFF. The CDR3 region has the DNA TGTGCCAGCAAGCTAGCGGGAGAGGGAACCGGGGAGCTGTTTTTT.

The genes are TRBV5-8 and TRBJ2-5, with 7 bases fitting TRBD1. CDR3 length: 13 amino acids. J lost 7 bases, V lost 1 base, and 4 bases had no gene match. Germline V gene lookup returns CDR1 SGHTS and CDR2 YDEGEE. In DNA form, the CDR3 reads TGTGCCAGCAGCTTGAGGGGACAGCCGACCCAGTACTTC. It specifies CASSLRGQPTQYF.

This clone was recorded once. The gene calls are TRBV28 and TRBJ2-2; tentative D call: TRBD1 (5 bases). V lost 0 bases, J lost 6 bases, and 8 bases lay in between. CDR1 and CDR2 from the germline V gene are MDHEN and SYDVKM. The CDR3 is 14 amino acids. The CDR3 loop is CASSLWGRSGELFF. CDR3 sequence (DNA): TGTGCCAGCAGTTTATGGGGGCGTTCCGGGGAGCTGTTTTTT.